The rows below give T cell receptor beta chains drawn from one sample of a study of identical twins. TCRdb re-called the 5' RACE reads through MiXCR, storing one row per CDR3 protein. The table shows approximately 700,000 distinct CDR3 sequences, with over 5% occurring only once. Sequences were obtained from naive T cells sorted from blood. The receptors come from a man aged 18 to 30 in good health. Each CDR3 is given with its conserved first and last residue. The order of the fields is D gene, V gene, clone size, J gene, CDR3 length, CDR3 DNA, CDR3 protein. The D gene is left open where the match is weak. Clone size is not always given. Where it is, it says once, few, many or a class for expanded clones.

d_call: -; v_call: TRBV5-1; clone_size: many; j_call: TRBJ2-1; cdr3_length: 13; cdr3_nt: TGCGCCAGCAGCTTGGAGGAGGTCGGTGAGCAGTTCTTC; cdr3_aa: CASSLEEVGEQFF
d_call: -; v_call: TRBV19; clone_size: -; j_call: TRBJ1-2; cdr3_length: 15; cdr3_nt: TGTGCCAGTAGACCTCTCCCCGTGGGGGGAGGCGGCTACACCTTC; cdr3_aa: CASRPLPVGGGGYTF
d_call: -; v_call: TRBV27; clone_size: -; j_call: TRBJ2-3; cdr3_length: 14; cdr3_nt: TGTGCCAGCAGACTGGAGCCACTCACAGATACGCAGTATTTT; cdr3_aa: CASRLEPLTDTQYF
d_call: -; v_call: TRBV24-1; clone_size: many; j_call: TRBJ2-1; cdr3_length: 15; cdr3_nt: TGTGCCACCACCTCCTTGGACAGCAACTACAATGAGCAGTTCTTC; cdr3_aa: CATTSLDSNYNEQFF
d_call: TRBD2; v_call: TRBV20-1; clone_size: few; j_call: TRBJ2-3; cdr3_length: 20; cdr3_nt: TGCAGTGCTAGAGATAGGAGGCTAGCGGGATTCCCAACTAGCACAGATACGCAGTATTTT; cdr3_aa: CSARDRRLAGFPTSTDTQYF
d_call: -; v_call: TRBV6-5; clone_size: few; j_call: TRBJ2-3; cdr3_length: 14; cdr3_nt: TGTGCCAGCAGTTACATGGCGTACACAGATACGCAGTATTTT; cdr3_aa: CASSYMAYTDTQYF
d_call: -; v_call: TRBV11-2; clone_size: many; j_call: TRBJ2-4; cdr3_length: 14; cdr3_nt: TGTGCCAGCAGCTTAGGGCCAGCGGCGAACATTCAGTACTTC; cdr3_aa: CASSLGPAANIQYF
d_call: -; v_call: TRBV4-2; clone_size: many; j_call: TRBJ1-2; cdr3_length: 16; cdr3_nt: TGTGCCAGCAGCCAAGATAAGTACGGGACGGACTATGGCTACACCTTC; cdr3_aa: CASSQDKYGTDYGYTF
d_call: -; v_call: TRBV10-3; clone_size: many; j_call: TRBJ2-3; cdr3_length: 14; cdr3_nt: TGTGCCATCCGACCGGACAGCAGCGCAGATACGCAGTATTTT; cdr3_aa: CAIRPDSSADTQYF
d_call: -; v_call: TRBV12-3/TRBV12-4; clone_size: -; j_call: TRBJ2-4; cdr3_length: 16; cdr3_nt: TGTGCCAGCAGTTTAGCGGCCTTAATAGCCAAAAACATTCAGTACTTC; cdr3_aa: CASSLAALIAKNIQYF
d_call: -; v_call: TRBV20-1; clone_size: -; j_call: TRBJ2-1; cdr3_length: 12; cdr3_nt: TGCAGTGCCGCAGTACGGAACAATGAGCAGTTCTTC; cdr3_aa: CSAAVRNNEQFF
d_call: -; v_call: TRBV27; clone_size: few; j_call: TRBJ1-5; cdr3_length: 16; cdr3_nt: TGTGCCAGCAGTTTACTATGGGAGCCGGAGAATCAGCCCCAGCATTTT; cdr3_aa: CASSLLWEPENQPQHF
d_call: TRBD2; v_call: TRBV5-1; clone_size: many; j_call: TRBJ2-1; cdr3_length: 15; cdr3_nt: TGCGCCAGCAGCGCGGGACTACCGCTCGGCAATGAGCAGTTCTTC; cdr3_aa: CASSAGLPLGNEQFF
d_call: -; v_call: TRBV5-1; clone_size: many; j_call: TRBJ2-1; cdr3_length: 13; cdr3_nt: TGCGCCAGCAGCTCCGGGGGAAACAATGAGCAGTTCTTC; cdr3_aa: CASSSGGNNEQFF
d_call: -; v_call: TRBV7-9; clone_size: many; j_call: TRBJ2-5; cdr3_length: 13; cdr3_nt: TGTGCCAGCAGCTACGGGTACCAAGAGACCCAGTACTTC; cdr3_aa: CASSYGYQETQYF
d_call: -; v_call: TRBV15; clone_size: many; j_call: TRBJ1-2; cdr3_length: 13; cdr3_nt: TGTGCCACCAGCAGAGAGAGTGGGTATGGCTACACCTTC; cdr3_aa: CATSRESGYGYTF
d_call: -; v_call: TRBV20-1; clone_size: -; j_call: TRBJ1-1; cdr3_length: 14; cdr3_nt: TGCAGTGCGAGACATACGGGGCGCGGGACTGAAGCTTTCTTT; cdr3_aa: CSARHTGRGTEAFF
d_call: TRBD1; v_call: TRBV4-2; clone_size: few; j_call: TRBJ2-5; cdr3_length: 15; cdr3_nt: TGTGCCAGCAGCCAACAACAGGGGTCCCAAGAGACCCAGTACTTC; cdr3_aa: CASSQQQGSQETQYF